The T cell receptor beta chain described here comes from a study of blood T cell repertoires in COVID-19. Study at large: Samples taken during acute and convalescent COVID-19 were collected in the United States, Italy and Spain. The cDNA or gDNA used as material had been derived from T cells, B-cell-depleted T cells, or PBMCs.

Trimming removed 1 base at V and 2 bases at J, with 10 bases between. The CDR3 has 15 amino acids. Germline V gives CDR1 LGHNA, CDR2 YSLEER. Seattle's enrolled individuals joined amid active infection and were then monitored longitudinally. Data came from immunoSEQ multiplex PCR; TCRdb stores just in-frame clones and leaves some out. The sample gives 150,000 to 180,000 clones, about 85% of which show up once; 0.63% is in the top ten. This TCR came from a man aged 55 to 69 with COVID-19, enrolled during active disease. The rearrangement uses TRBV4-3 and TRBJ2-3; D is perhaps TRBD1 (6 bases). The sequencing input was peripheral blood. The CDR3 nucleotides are TGCGCCAGCAGCCAAGGGGACATTCACACAGATACGCAGTATTTT. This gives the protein CASSQGDIHTDTQYF.